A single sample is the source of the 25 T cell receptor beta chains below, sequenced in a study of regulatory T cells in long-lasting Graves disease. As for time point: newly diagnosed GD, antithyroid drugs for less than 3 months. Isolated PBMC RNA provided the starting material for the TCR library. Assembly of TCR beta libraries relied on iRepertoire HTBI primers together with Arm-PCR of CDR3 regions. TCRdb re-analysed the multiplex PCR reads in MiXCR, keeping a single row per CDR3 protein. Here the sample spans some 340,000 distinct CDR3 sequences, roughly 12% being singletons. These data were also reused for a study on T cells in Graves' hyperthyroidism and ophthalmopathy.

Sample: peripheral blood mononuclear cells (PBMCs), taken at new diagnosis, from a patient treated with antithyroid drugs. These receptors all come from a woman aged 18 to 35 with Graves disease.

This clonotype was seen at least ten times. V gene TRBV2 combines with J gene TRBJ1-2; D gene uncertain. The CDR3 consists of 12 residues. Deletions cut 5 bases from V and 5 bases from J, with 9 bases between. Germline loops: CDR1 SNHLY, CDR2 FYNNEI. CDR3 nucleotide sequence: TGTGCCAGCAGTACGGACGGATATGGCTACACCTTC. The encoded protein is CASSTDGYGYTF. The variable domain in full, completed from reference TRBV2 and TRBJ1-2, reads EPEVTQTPSHQVTQMGQEVILRCVPISNHLYFYWYRQILGQKVEFLVSFYNNEISEKSEIFDDQFSVERPDGSNFTLKIRSTKLEDSAMYFCASSTDGYGYTFGSGTRLTVV.

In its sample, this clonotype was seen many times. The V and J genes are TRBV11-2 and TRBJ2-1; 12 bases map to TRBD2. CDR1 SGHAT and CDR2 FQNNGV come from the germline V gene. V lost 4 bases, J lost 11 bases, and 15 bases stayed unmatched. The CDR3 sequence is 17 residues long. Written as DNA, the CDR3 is TGTGCCAGCAGCTCTACCGGGGGGCTAGCGGGGGGGCTAAAGCAGTTCTTC. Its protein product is CASSSTGGLAGGLKQFF.

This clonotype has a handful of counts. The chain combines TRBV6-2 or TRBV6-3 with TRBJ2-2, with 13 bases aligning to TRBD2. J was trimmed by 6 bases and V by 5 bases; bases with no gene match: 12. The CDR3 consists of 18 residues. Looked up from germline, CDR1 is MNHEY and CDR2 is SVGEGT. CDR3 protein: CASSPGLAGLIVSGELFF. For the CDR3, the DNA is TGTGCCAGCAGTCCGGGACTAGCGGGACTCATAGTGTCCGGGGAGCTGTTTTTT.

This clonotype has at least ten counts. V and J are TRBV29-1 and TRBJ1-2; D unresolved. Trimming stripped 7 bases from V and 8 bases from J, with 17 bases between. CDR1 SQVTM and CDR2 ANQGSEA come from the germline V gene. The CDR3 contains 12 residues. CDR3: CSALVVGRGYTF. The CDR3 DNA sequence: TGCAGCGCCCTAGTTGTAGGACGGGGCTACACCTTC. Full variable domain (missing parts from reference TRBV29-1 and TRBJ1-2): SAVISQKPSRDICQRGTSLTIQCQVDSQVTMMFWYRQQPGQSLTLIATANQGSEATYESGFVIDKFPISRPNLTFSTLTVSNMSPEDSSIYLCSALVVGRGYTFGSGTRLTVV.

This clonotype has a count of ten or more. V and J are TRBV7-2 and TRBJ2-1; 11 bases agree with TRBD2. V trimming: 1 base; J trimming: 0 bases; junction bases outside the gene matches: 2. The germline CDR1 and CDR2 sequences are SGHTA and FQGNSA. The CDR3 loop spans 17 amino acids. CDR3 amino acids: CASSLGTSGYSYNEQFF. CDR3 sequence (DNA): TGTGCCAGCAGCTTAGGGACTAGCGGGTACTCCTACAATGAGCAGTTCTTC.

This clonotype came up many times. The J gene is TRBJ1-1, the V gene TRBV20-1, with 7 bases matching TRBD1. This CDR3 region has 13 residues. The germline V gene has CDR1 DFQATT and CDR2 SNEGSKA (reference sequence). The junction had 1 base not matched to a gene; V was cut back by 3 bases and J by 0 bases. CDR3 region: CSARGQMNTEAFF. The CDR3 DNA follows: TGCAGTGCTAGGGGACAGATGAACACTGAAGCTTTCTTT.

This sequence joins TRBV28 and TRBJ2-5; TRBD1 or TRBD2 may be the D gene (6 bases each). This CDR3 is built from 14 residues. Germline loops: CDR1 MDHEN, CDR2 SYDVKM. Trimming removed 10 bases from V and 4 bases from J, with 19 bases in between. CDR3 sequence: CATRPGGLSETQYF. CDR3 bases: TGTGCCACCCGACCCGGGGGCCTCTCAGAGACCCAGTACTTC.

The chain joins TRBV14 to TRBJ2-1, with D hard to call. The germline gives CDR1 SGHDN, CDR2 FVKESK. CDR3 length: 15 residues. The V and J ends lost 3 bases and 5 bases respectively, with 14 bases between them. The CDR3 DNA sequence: TGTGCCAGCAGCCATGCCCGTTCCCCCAACAATGAGCAGTTCTTC. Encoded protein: CASSHARSPNNEQFF.

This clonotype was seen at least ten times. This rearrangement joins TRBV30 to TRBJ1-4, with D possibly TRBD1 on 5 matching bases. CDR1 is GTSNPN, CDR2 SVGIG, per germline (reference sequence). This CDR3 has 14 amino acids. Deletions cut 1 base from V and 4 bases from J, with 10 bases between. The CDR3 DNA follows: TGTGCCTGGAGTGCCCGACAGAATAATGAAAAACTGTTTTTT. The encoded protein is CAWSARQNNEKLFF.

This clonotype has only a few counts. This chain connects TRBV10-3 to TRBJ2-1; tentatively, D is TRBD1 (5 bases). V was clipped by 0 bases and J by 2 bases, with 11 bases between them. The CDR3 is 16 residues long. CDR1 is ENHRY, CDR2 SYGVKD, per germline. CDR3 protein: CAISESIQTAYNEQFF. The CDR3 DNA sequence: TGTGCCATCAGTGAGTCTATTCAGACAGCCTACAATGAGCAGTTCTTC.

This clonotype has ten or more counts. DNA of the CDR3: TGTGCCAGCAGCGTAGTTAAGCGGGGGTCCTACAATGAGCAGTTCTTC. Translated: CASSVVKRGSYNEQFF. This chain joins TRBV9 and TRBJ2-1, with TRBD2 matching over 8 bases. After removal of 0 bases from V and 1 base from J, the junction contained 3 bases not matched to a gene. The V gene's germline CDR1 is SGDLS and CDR2 YYNGEE. The CDR3 is 16 amino acids.

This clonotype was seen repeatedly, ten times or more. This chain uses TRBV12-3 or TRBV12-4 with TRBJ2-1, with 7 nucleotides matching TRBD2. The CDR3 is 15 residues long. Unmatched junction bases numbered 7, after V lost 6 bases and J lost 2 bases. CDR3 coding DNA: TGTGCCAGCAGCCTCAGCGGGGTCCCCTACAATGAGCAGTTCTTC. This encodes CASSLSGVPYNEQFF.

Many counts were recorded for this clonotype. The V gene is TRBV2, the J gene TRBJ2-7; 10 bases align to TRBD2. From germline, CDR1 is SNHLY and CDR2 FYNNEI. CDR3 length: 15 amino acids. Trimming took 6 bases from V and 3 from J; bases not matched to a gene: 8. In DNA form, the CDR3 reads TGTGCCAGCAGGTCCGGGACTAGCGTATTCTACGAGCAGTACTTC. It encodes CASRSGTSVFYEQYF.

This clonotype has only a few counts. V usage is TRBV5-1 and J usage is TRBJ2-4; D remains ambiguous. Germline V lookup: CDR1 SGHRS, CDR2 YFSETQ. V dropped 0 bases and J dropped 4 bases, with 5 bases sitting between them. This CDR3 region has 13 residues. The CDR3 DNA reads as TGCGCCAGCAGCTTGGAACCGAAAAACATTCAGTACTTC. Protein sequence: CASSLEPKNIQYF.

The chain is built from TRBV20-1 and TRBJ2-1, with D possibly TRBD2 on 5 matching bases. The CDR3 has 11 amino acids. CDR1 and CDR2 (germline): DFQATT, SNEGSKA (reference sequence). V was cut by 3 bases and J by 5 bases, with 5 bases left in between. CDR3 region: CSASGDNEQFF. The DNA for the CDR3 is TGCAGTGCTAGCGGGGACAATGAGCAGTTCTTC.

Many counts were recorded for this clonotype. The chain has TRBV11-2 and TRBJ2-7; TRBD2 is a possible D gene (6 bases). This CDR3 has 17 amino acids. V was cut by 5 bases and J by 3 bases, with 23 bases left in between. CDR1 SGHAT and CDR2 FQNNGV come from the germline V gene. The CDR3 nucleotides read TGTGCCAGCAGCAGACGAAGCCGCGCTAGCGAACACTACGAGCAGTACTTC. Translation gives CASSRRSRASEHYEQYF.

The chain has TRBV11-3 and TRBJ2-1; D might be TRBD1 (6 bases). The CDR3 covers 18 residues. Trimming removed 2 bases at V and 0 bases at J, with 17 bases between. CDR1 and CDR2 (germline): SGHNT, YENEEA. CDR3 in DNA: TGTGCCAGCAGCTTATCGATTCTGGGGGCTTCCTCCTACAATGAGCAGTTCTTC. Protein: CASSLSILGASSYNEQFF.

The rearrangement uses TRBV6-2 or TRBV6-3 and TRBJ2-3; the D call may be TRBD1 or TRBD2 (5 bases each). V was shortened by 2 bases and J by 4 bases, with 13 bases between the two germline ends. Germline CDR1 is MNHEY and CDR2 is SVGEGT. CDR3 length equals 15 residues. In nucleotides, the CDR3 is TGTGCCAGCAGTTACGGGGCAGAGGGCGCAGATACGCAGTATTTT. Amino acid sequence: CASSYGAEGADTQYF.

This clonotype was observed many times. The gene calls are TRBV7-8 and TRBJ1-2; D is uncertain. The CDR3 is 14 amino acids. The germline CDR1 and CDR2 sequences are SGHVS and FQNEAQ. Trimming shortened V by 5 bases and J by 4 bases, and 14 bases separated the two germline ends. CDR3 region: CASSLLADSYGYTF. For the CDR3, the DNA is TGTGCCAGCAGCCTCCTCGCAGATTCCTATGGCTACACCTTC.

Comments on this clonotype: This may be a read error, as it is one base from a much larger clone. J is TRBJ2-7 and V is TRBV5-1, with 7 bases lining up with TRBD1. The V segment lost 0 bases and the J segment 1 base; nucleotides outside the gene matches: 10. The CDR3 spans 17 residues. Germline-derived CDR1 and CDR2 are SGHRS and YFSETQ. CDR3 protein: CASSLVLRDSLSYEQYF. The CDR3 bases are TGCGCCAGCAGCTTGGTACTCAGGGACAGCTTATCCTACGAGCAGTACTTC.

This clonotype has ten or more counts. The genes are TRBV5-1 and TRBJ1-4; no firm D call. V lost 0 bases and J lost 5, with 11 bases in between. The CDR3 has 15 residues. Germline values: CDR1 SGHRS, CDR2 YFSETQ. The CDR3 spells CASSLDLTSNEKLFF. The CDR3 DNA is TGCGCCAGCAGCTTGGATCTCACCTCAAATGAAAAACTGTTTTTT.

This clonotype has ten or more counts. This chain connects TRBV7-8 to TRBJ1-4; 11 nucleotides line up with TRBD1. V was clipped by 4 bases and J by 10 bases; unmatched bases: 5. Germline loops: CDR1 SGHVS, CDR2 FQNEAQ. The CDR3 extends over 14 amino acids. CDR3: CASSYRDRGGKLFF. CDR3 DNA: TGTGCCAGCAGCTACCGGGACAGGGGGGGAAAACTGTTTTTT.

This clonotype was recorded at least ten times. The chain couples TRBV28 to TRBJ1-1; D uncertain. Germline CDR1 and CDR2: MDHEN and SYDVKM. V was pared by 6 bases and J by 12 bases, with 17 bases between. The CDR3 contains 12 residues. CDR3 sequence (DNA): TGTGCCAGCAGCTCGGACCCTGAGGGCTCTTTCTTT. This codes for CASSSDPEGSFF.

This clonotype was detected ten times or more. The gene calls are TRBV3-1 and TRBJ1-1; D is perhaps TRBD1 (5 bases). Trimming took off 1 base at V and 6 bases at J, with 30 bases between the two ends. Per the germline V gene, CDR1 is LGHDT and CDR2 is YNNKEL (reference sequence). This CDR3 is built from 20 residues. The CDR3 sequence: CASSQVLSWGKVASEAEAFF. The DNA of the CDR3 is TGTGCCAGCAGCCAAGTATTATCTTGGGGGAAAGTGGCTAGCGAAGCTGAAGCTTTCTTT.

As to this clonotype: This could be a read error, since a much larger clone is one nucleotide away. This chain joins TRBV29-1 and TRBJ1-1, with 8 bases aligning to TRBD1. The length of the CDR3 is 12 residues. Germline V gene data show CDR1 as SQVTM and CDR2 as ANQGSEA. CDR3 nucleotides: TGCAGCGGGCTGAGACAGGGGCCGGAAGCTCTCTTT. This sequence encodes CSGLRQGPEALF.